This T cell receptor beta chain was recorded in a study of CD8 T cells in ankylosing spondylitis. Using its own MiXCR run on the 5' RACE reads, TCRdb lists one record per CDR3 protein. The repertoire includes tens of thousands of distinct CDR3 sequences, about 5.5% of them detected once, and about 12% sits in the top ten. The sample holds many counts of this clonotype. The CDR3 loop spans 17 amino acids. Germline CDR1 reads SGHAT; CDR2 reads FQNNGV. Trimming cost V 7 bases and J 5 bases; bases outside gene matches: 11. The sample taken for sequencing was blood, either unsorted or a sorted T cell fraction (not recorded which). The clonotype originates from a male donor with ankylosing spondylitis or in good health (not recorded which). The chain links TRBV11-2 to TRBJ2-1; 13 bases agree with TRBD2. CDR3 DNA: TGTGCCAGCACGCTAAGGAGACTAGCGGGAGGAAACAATGAGCAGTTCTTC. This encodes CASTLRRLAGGNNEQFF.